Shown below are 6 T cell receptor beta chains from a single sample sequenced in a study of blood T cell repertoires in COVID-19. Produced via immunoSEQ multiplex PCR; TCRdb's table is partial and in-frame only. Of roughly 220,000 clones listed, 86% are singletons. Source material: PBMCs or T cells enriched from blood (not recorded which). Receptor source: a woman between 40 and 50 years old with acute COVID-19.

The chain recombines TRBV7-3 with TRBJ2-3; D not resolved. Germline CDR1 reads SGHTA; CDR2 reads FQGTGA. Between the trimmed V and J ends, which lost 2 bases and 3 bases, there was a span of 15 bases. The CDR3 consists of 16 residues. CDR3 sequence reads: CASSLYTGAFTDTQYF. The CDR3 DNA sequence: TGTGCCAGCAGCTTATATACCGGAGCTTTTACAGATACGCAGTATTTT.

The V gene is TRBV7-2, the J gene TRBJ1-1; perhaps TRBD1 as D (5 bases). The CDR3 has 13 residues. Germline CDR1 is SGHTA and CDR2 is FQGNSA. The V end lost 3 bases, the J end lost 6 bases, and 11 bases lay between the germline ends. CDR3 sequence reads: CASSFAQGPEAFF. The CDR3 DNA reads TGTGCCAGCAGCTTTGCGCAGGGCCCTGAAGCTTTCTTT.

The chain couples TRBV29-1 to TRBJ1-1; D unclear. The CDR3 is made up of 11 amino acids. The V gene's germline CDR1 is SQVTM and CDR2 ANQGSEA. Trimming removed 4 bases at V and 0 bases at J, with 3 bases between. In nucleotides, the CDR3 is TGCAGCGTTGGGCTGAACACTGAAGCTTTCTTT. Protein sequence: CSVGLNTEAFF. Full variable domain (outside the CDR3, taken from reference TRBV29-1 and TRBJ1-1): SAVISQKPSRDICQRGTSLTIQCQVDSQVTMMFWYRQQPGQSLTLIATANQGSEATYESGFVIDKFPISRPNLTFSTLTVSNMSPEDSSIYLCSVGLNTEAFFGQGTRLTVV.

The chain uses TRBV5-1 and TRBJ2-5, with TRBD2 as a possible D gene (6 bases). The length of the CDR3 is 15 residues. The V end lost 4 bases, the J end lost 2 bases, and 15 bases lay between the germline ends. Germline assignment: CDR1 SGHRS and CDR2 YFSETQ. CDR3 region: CASSIRSGGQETQYF. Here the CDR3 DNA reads TGCGCCAGCAGCATACGTTCTGGGGGGCAAGAGACCCAGTACTTC.

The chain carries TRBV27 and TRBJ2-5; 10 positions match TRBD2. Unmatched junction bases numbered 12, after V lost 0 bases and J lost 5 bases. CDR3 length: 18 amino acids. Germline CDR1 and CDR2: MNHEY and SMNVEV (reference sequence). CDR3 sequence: CASSLSRTSGYPRETQYF. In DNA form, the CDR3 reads TGTGCCAGCAGTTTATCACGGACTAGCGGATATCCTCGGGAGACCCAGTACTTC.

The CDR3 nucleotides read TGTGCCAGCAGTTACGGACAGGACCTTGGAAACACCATATATTTT. It specifies CASSYGQDLGNTIYF. V usage is TRBV2 and J usage is TRBJ1-3, with 7 bases matching TRBD1. The CDR3 loop spans 15 amino acids. The germline gives CDR1 SNHLY, CDR2 FYNNEI. V lost 5 bases to trimming and J lost 3 bases; unmatched junction nucleotides: 7.